The source of this T cell receptor beta chain is a study of blood T cell repertoires in COVID-19. Germline CDR1 is SGHVS and CDR2 is FQNEAQ. Losses at the gene ends were 5 bases for V and 3 bases for J; bases not matched to a gene: 10. The CDR3 sequence is 16 residues long. Per the study methods: Cell counts per sample came from amplifying reference gene primers. Here immunoSEQ multiplex PCR was the method, and the copy in TCRdb shows in-frame clones only, minus some. The V and J calls and the clone size are those of that table, but D and trimming were determined from the DNA. The sample lists just over 35,000 clones, roughly 87% seen once, with 20% in the top ten.

The chain is built from TRBV7-8 and TRBJ2-1, with 7 nucleotides matching TRBD1. What was sequenced was peripheral blood. This clonotype was obtained from a man between 60 and 75 years old with acute or convalescent COVID-19. CDR3: CASSRGPDRNYNEQFF. The CDR3 nucleotides read TGTGCCAGCAGCCGAGGCCCGGACAGGAACTACAATGAGCAGTTCTTC.